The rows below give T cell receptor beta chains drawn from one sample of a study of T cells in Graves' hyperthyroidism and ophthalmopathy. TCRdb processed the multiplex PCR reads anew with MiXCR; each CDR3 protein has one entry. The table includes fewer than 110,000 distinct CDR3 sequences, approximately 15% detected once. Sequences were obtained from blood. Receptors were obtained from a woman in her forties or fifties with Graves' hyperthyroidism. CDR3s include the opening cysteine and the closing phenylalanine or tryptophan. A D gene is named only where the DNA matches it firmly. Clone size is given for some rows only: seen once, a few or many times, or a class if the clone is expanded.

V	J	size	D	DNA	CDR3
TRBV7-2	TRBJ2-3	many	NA	TGTGCCAGCAGCTTAGATGCGCTCTTAAGCACAGATACGCAGTATTTT	CASSLDALLSTDTQYF
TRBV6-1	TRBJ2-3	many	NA	TGTGCCAGCACCCTATCTCCGACCGCCGGGAGCACAGATACGCAGTATTTT	CASTLSPTAGSTDTQYF
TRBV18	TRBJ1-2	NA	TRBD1	TGTGCCAGCTCACCGGGACAGGGGCAGGGGGACTATGGCTACACCTTC	CASSPGQGQGDYGYTF
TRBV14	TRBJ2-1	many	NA	TGTGCCAGCAGGCAGGGGAATTACAATGAGCAGTTCTTC	CASRQGNYNEQFF
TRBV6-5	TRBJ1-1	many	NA	TGTGCCAGCAGTTACTCAAGCGGCCCCCCCGGAATGGAAGCTTTCTTT	CASSYSSGPPGMEAFF
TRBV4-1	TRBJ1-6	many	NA	TGCGCCAGCAGCCAAGTCAGCAGGGGTAATTCACCCCTCCACTTT	CASSQVSRGNSPLHF
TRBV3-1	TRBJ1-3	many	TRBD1	TGTGCCAGCAGCCCGGAAACAGGGGTCCTCGGAAACACCATATATTTT	CASSPETGVLGNTIYF
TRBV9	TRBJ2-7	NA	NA	TGTGCCAGCAGCTTCTACTCAACGTCTGCCTACGAGCAGTACTTC	CASSFYSTSAYEQYF
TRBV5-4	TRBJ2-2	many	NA	TGTGCCAGCAGCCCAGGGGGGCACCTGGGCACCGGGGAGCTGTTTTTT	CASSPGGHLGTGELFF
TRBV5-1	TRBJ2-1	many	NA	TGCGCCAGCAGCTTGGAATTGCTAGCGCGCAATGAGCAGTTCTTC	CASSLELLARNEQFF
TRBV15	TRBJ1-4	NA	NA	TGTGCCACCAGCGGAGGGACGACTGAAAAACTGTTTTTT	CATSGGTTEKLFF
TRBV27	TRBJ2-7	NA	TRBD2	TGTGCCAGCAGCCTTCAGAAGCGGGGCTTCTACGAGCAGTACTTC	CASSLQKRGFYEQYF
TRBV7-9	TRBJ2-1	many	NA	TGTGCCAGCCGACTTGGGAATGAGCAGTTCTTC	CASRLGNEQFF
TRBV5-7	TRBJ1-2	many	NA	TGTGCCAGCAGCTTGAAGGGGCCCATCTATGGCTACACCTTC	CASSLKGPIYGYTF
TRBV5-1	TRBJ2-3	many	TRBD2	TGCGCCAGCAGCCCTGGACTAGCGGCGCATACGCAGTATTTT	CASSPGLAAHTQYF
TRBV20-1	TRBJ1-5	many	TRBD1	TGCAGTGCTAGATTTACGGACAGGACAAGCAATCAGCCCCAGCATTTT	CSARFTDRTSNQPQHF
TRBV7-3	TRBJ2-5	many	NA	TGTGCCAGCAGCTTAATTAACCAAGAGACCCAGTACTTC	CASSLINQETQYF
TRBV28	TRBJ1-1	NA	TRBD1	TGTGCCAGCAGTCGGACAGGGCTGAACACTGAAGCTTTCTTT	CASSRTGLNTEAFF
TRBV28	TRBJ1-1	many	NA	TGTGCCAGCAGTTTTTTTGGGGGGAACACTGAAGCTTTCTTT	CASSFFGGNTEAFF
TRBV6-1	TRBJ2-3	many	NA	TGTGCCAGCAGTGAACTGTGGGCTAGCGCAGTAGATACGCAGTATTTT	CASSELWASAVDTQYF
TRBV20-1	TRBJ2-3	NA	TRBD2	TGCAGTGCCCCCGGGACCGGGACTAGCGGGAGGGCCTCTAGAGATACGCAGTATTTT	CSAPGTGTSGRASRDTQYF
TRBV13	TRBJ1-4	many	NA	TGTGCCAGCAGCCGAGGAGGGGCGGGCGAAAAACTGTTTTTT	CASSRGGAGEKLFF
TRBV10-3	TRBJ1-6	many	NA	TGTGCCATCAGTGAGTGGCAGGGTAACAATTCACCCCTCCACTTT	CAISEWQGNNSPLHF
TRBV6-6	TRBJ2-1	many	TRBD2	TGTGCCAGCAGTTACGGACCGGGACTAGCAGGCAATGAGCAGTTCTTC	CASSYGPGLAGNEQFF
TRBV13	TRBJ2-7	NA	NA	TGTGCCAGCAGCTTAGTTCTAGGGGGGGGGATCTACGAGCAGTACTTC	CASSLVLGGGIYEQYF
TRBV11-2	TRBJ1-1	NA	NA	TGTGCCAGCAGCTTAGCTACAAGCACTGAAGCTTTCTTT	CASSLATSTEAFF
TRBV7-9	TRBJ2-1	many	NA	TGTGCCAGCAGCTCCCGGGAACCCTACAATGAGCAGTTCTTC	CASSSREPYNEQFF
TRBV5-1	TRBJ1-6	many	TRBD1	TGCGCCAGCAGCTTGACAGGGGGATCCTATAATTCACCCCTCCACTTT	CASSLTGGSYNSPLHF
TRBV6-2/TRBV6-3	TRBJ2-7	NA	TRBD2	TGTGCCAGCAGTTACTCAAGGGGAGGGGATTACGAGCAGTACTTC	CASSYSRGGDYEQYF